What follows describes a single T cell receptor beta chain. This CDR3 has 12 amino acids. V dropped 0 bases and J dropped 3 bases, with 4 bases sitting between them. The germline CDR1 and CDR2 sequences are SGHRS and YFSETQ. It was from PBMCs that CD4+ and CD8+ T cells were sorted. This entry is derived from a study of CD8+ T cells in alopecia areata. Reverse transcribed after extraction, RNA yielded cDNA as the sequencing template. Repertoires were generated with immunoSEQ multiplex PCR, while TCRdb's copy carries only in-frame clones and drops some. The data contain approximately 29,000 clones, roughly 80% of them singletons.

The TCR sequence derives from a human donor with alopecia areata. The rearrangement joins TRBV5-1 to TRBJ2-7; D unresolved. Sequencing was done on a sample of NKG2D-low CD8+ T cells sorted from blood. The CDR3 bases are TGCGCCAGCAGCTTGGTTAGCTACGAGCAGTACTTC. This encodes CASSLVSYEQYF. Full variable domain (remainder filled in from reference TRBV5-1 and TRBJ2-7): KAGVTQTPRYLIKTRGQQVTLSCSPISGHRSVSWYQQTPGQGLQFLFEYFSETQRNKGNFPGRFSGRQFSNSRSEMNVSTLELGDSALYLCASSLVSYEQYFGPGTRLTVT.